This TCR beta chain was sequenced in a study of metastatic and nonmetastatic thyroid tumors. For the study at large: Where malignant and benign thyroid patients were concerned, repertoires were compared across blood and tumor or nodule tissue. Points from the study as a whole: Reported TCR beta diversity, measured in blood and tumor, was significantly higher for malignant thyroid tumors than for benign nodules.

As handled by the study authors: Across clinicopathological groups, CDR3 differences served as the basis for building a distant-metastasis classifier for papillary thyroid cancer. TCRdb re-called the PCR reads through MiXCR. The V and J calls and clone size come from TCRdb's table, not from the authors' own analysis. The repertoire holds tens of thousands of clones, 20% to 25% seen once, with more than 3% in the top ten. This CDR3 spans 15 amino acids. Trimming removed 3 bases from V and 7 bases from J, with 18 bases in between. Per germline, CDR1 MDHEN and CDR2 SYDVKM. This clone was recorded a few times. Its antigen is unidentified. Patients had received no treatment of any kind before thyroid surgery.

This rearrangement joins TRBV28 to TRBJ1-1; no clear D gene. The source is a male donor with papillary thyroid cancer or a benign thyroid nodule (not recorded which). Some clones in this sample may be carry-over from other donors' samples. Sequencing was performed on blood. This chain's CDR3 is CASSFYPGMDLEAFF. In DNA form, the CDR3 reads TGTGCCAGCAGTTTCTATCCGGGCATGGATCTTGAAGCTTTCTTT.